The rows below give T cell receptor beta chains drawn from one sample of a study of CD8+CD57+ T cells in acquired aplastic anemia. TCRdb re-called the reads through MiXCR, storing one row per CDR3 protein. This table has about 110,000 distinct CDR3 sequences, roughly 51% appearing once. The sample was sorted CD4+, CD8+, or CD8+CD57+ T cells (not recorded which) from PBMCs. Receptors originate from a human donor in good health, serving as a control. The CDR3 runs from the conserved cysteine through the conserved F or W. Fields, in order: V gene, D gene, J gene, clone size, CDR3 DNA, CDR3 protein. The D gene is left open where the match is weak. The size of a clone is reported for some rows only, either as once, few or many, or as a class for expanded clones.

>TRBV6-1|-|TRBJ2-4|few
TGTGCCAGCAACGACGGAGGGGGAAACATTCAGTACTTC
CASNDGGGNIQYF
>TRBV3-1|-|TRBJ1-6|-
TGTGCCAGCAGCCAAGATTCCGGAACCCTTTATTCACCCCTCCACTTT
CASSQDSGTLYSPLHF
>TRBV7-8|-|TRBJ1-2|few
TGTGCCAGCAGCTTTTCAGGGGCTTATGGCTACACCTTC
CASSFSGAYGYTF
>TRBV29-1|TRBD2|TRBJ2-5|many
TGCAGCGGCGGACCCAGACTAGCGGGGGAAGAGACCCAGTACTTC
CSGGPRLAGEETQYF
>TRBV6-2/TRBV6-3|TRBD2|TRBJ2-1|-
TGTCCCCGACTAGCGGGGGTTTACAATGAGCAGTTCTTC
CPRLAGVYNEQFF
>TRBV25-1|-|TRBJ2-7|-
TGTGCCAGCAGTGGGGGGGGCAGGGGTGACCACAATGAGCAGTACTTC
CASSGGGRGDHNEQYF
>TRBV2|-|TRBJ1-1|-
TGTGCCAGCAGTCCCTCGCGTGGGAACACTGAAGCTTTCTTT
CASSPSRGNTEAFF
>TRBV11-2|-|TRBJ1-2|-
TGTGCCAGCAGCTTAGATCGGGGGGTATCGGAATACGGCTACACCTTC
CASSLDRGVSEYGYTF
>TRBV6-5|-|TRBJ2-5|many
TGTGCCAGCAGTTACTCGGGTGGGGGACTAGAGACCCAGTACTTC
CASSYSGGGLETQYF
>TRBV6-2/TRBV6-3|TRBD1|TRBJ2-7|many
TGTGCCAGCAGTTACTCTGTCTCAGGGGACAGCTCCTACGAGCAGTACTTC
CASSYSVSGDSSYEQYF
>TRBV10-3|TRBD1|TRBJ2-2|-
TGTGCCTCCCAAGGGGACAGGGATCACGGGGAGCTGTTTTTT
CASQGDRDHGELFF
>TRBV5-1|-|TRBJ2-3|-
TGCGCCAGCAGCTTGGGTGGGGGACGGAGCACAGATACGCAGTATTTT
CASSLGGGRSTDTQYF
>TRBV5-1|-|TRBJ1-1|once
TGCGCCAGCAGCTTTAGGGGTATTGATGAAGCTTTCTTT
CASSFRGIDEAFF
>TRBV5-8|TRBD1|TRBJ2-7|many
TGTGCCAGCAGCGGCGGGACAGGTGAAGAGCAGTACTTC
CASSGGTGEEQYF
>TRBV30|-|TRBJ2-7|many
TGTGCCTGGAGTGTGGGCAGTTCCTCCTACGAGCAGTACTTC
CAWSVGSSSYEQYF